Following are 25 T cell receptor beta chains from one sample sequenced in a study of OX40 agonist ivuxolimab in advanced cancers. Clones were read by immunoSEQ multiplex PCR, and TCRdb kept only the in-frame ones, dropping some. This sample has about 18,000 clones, with around two thirds found just once. The sequences come from CD4+ or CD8+ T cells sorted from blood, collected in a trial of the OX40 agonist ivuxolimab. The receptors come from an adult with an advanced solid tumor such as melanoma, head and neck, liver or kidney cancer.

The sample holds a few counts of this clone. The V and J genes are TRBV28 and TRBJ2-7; 8 bases align to TRBD2. The V and J ends lost 5 bases and 2 bases, in that order; junction bases with no gene match: 11. Per germline, CDR1 MDHEN and CDR2 SYDVKM. CDR3 size: 16 residues. CDR3 protein: CASSQPGGSRPYEQYF. CDR3 coding DNA: TGTGCCAGCAGTCAACCGGGGGGGAGCCGACCCTACGAGCAGTACTTC.

By sample share, this clone is medium-sized. Written as DNA, the CDR3 is TGTGCCAGCAGCTTGGGGGGTATGGGAGAAAGCTACACCTTC. As protein: CASSLGGMGESYTF. The chain carries TRBV5-6 and TRBJ1-2, with D unclear. Germline-derived CDR1 and CDR2 are SGHDT and YYEEEE. V was pared by 0 bases and J by 9 bases, with 15 bases between. This CDR3 has 14 residues.

In its sample, this clone was seen once. The gene calls are TRBV7-8 and TRBJ2-3; 9 bases match TRBD2. Unmatched junction bases numbered 9, after V lost 5 bases and J lost 3 bases. CDR3 length: 16 residues. Germline V gene lookup returns CDR1 SGHVS and CDR2 FQNEAQ. CDR3 nucleotides: TGTGCCAGCAGCCCCCTGTCGCTAGCGGGGACAGATACGCAGTATTTT. Its protein product is CASSPLSLAGTDTQYF. The variable domain in full, completed from reference TRBV7-8 and TRBJ2-3, reads GAGVSQSPRYKVAKRGQDVALRCDPISGHVSLFWYQQALGQGPEFLTYFQNEAQLDKSGLPSDRFFAERPEGSVSTLKIQRTQQEDSAVYLCASSPLSLAGTDTQYFGPGTRLTVL.

A word on this clone: Other DNA sequences in the sample encode the same CDR3. CDR3 loop: CASTLTGGAYEQYF. CDR3 coding DNA: TGTGCCAGCACCCTGACAGGGGGCGCCTACGAGCAGTACTTC. The rearrangement links TRBV28 to TRBJ2-7; 10 nucleotides agree with TRBD1. The germline gives CDR1 MDHEN, CDR2 SYDVKM. The V and J ends lost 7 bases and 2 bases, in that order; junction bases with no gene match: 5. The CDR3 extends over 14 amino acids.

The chain employs TRBV28 and TRBJ1-1, with D uncertain. Germline V gene lookup returns CDR1 MDHEN and CDR2 SYDVKM. Trimming removed 3 bases at V and 8 bases at J, with 7 bases between. The CDR3 extends over 11 amino acids. The CDR3 sequence: CASSFGLEAFF. The CDR3, as DNA: TGTGCCAGCAGTTTTGGGCTCGAAGCTTTCTTT. Looking up the rest from reference TRBV28 and TRBJ1-1 gives the full variable domain: DVKVTQSSRYLVKRTGEKVFLECVQDMDHENMFWYRQDPGLGLRLIYFSYDVKMKEKGDIPEGYSVSREKKERFSLILESASTNQTSMYLCASSFGLEAFFGQGTRLTVV.

This clone was observed a single time. This chain uses TRBV5-6 with TRBJ1-5, with D hard to call. The CDR3 loop spans 11 amino acids. The V gene's germline CDR1 is SGHDT and CDR2 YYEEEE. The V end lost 4 bases, the J end lost 2 bases, and 1 base lay between the germline ends. In DNA form, the CDR3 reads TGTGCCAGCAGCCGCAATCAGCCCCAGCATTTT. Translated, it gives CASSRNQPQHF.

The rearrangement links TRBV27 to TRBJ2-2; D gene uncertain. This CDR3 has 17 amino acids. V lost 5 bases to trimming and J lost 1 base, with 17 bases between them. Germline assignment: CDR1 MNHEY and CDR2 SMNVEV (reference sequence). The CDR3 DNA is TGTGCCAGCAGTCCTGTGGGATTCTCTGGGAACACCGGGGAGCTGTTTTTT. Translation gives CASSPVGFSGNTGELFF.

This clone occurred a few times. The chain is built from TRBV18 and TRBJ1-1; D unclear. Germline CDR1 KGHSH, CDR2 LQKENI. The CDR3 extends over 14 amino acids. Deletions cut 0 bases from V and 4 bases from J, with 9 bases between. CDR3 region: CASSPPGFITEAFF. CDR3 in DNA: TGTGCCAGCTCACCACCCGGGTTTATCACTGAAGCTTTCTTT.

The chain uses TRBV4-1 and TRBJ2-1, with 12 nucleotides matching TRBD2. After removal of 1 base from V and 8 bases from J, the junction contained 9 bases not matched to a gene. This CDR3 comprises 17 residues. Germline lookup yields CDR1 MGHRA and CDR2 YSYEKL. CDR3 residues: CASSQVFLAGGPYEQFF. The CDR3 DNA is TGCGCCAGCAGCCAAGTCTTCCTAGCGGGAGGGCCATATGAGCAGTTCTTC.

This clone occurred a few times. The chain joins TRBV27 to TRBJ1-2, with D possibly matching TRBD1 (5 bases). The length of the CDR3 is 14 residues. Deletions cut 6 bases from V and 0 bases from J, with 11 bases between. Looked up from germline, CDR1 is MNHEY and CDR2 is SMNVEV (reference sequence). The CDR3 here is CASRSGLANYGYTF. The CDR3 DNA follows: TGTGCCAGCAGATCGGGGCTAGCTAACTATGGCTACACCTTC.

The rearrangement uses TRBV28 and TRBJ2-7; 8 bases align to TRBD1. J was trimmed by 4 bases and V by 1 base; bases with no gene match: 12. The germline CDR1 and CDR2 sequences are MDHEN and SYDVKM. The CDR3 runs to 17 residues. The CDR3 DNA follows: TGTGCCAGCAGTTTATCAACCCTGGGACAGGCGAATTACGAGCAGTACTTC. Its translation: CASSLSTLGQANYEQYF.

The chain joins TRBV29-1 to TRBJ2-5, with D maybe TRBD2 (5 bases). This CDR3 is 12 amino acids long. Trimming left V 6 bases short and J 5 bases short, with 13 bases between. CDR1 is SQVTM, CDR2 ANQGSEA, per germline. The CDR3 reads CSVSPSPETQYF. CDR3 in DNA: TGCAGCGTCTCACCTAGCCCGGAGACCCAGTACTTC.

The chain recombines TRBV5-6 with TRBJ1-2; D is possibly TRBD1 (5 bases). The CDR3 runs 13 residues. Germline-derived CDR1 and CDR2 are SGHDT and YYEEEE. Trimming removed 0 bases at V and 4 bases at J, with 7 bases between. CDR3 sequence: CASSLDRFYGYTF. The CDR3, as DNA: TGTGCCAGCAGCTTGGACAGGTTCTATGGCTACACCTTC.

V is TRBV20-1 and J is TRBJ2-1; the D gene is possibly TRBD2 (6 bases). Trimming removed 7 bases from V and 10 bases from J, with 14 bases in between. The CDR3 is 11 amino acids. In germline, CDR1 is DFQATT, CDR2 SNEGSKA (reference sequence). The CDR3 DNA is TGCAGTGGGCGGGATGAGGGCGAGCAGTTCTTC. Protein sequence: CSGRDEGEQFF.

In regard to this clone: Additional DNA sequences in this sample encode the identical CDR3. V usage is TRBV5-4 and J usage is TRBJ1-4; D might be TRBD1 (6 bases). CDR1 is SGHNT, CDR2 YYREEE, per germline (reference sequence). V was trimmed by 0 bases and J by 7 bases, leaving 13 bases between them. The CDR3 consists of 15 residues. CDR3 in amino acids: CASSLGAGDGEKLFF. CDR3 in DNA: TGTGCCAGCAGCTTGGGGGCAGGGGATGGTGAAAAACTGTTTTTT.

The chain is built from TRBV2 and TRBJ2-7; D possibly corresponds to TRBD2 (5 bases). The V gene's germline CDR1 is SNHLY and CDR2 FYNNEI. This CDR3 spans 11 amino acids. Trimming cost V 8 bases and J 2 bases, with 7 bases left between them. CDR3 in amino acids: CASLRAYEQYF. CDR3 DNA sequence: TGTGCCAGCCTGAGGGCCTACGAGCAGTACTTC.

The V gene is TRBV6-1, the J gene TRBJ2-5; D possibly corresponds to TRBD1 (6 bases). The J call is doubtful: the DNA matches TRBJ2-7 better. The CDR3 spans 14 residues. Per the germline V gene, CDR1 is MNHNS and CDR2 is SASEGT. The CDR3 DNA is TGTGCCAGCACTTTGGGACATGGCTCCTACGAGCAGTACTTC. Residues: CASTLGHGSYEQYF.

This clone counts as medium-sized. The chain combines TRBV19 with TRBJ1-1; the D is unclear. Germline V gives CDR1 LNHDA, CDR2 SQIVND (reference sequence). The CDR3 is 14 amino acids. Trimming left V 4 bases short and J 5 bases short, with 14 bases between. The CDR3 DNA reads as TGTGCCAGTAGTAGTGAGGGATGGTCTACTGAAGCTTTCTTT. This codes for CASSSEGWSTEAFF.

The chain links TRBV6-1 to TRBJ1-5; 7 nucleotides line up with TRBD1. From germline, CDR1 is MNHNS and CDR2 SASEGT. The CDR3 sequence is 15 residues long. After removal of 6 bases from V and 1 base from J, the junction contained 6 bases not matched to a gene. CDR3 in amino acids: CASRVTGDSNQPQHF. Written as DNA, the CDR3 is TGTGCCAGCAGGGTCACAGGGGACAGCAATCAGCCCCAGCATTTT.

The CDR3 is CASSDSGSSYEQYF. DNA for the CDR3: TGTGCCAGCTCCGATAGCGGGAGCTCCTACGAGCAGTACTTC. The chain is built from TRBV27 and TRBJ2-7, with 9 bases aligning to TRBD2. CDR1 MNHEY and CDR2 SMNVEV come from the germline V gene (reference sequence). Unmatched junction bases numbered 5, after V lost 8 bases and J lost 0 bases. This CDR3 region has 14 residues.

The table lists this clone with a few counts. The chain recombines TRBV9 with TRBJ2-1; the match to TRBD2 covers 12 bases. CDR3 size: 16 residues. Losses at the gene ends were 4 bases for V and 3 bases for J; bases not matched to a gene: 5. From germline, CDR1 is SGDLS and CDR2 YYNGEE. The CDR3 reads CASSPRTSGIYNEQFF. CDR3 sequence (DNA): TGTGCCAGCAGCCCCCGGACTAGCGGGATCTACAATGAGCAGTTCTTC.

The chain uses TRBV5-1 and TRBJ2-5, with a possible D match to TRBD1 (5 bases). Germline values: CDR1 SGHRS, CDR2 YFSETQ. The V end was cut by 1 base, the J end by 3 bases, with 7 bases between. The CDR3 spans 13 residues. CDR3 sequence reads: CASSLSGKETQYF. The CDR3 DNA sequence: TGCGCCAGCAGCTTGTCAGGGAAAGAGACCCAGTACTTC.

This chain joins TRBV6-5 and TRBJ2-5; D might be TRBD1 (6 bases). The CDR3 consists of 15 residues. The V gene lost 2 bases and the J gene lost 5 bases, with 15 bases spanning the gap. Germline CDR1 and CDR2: MNHEY and SVGAGI. In nucleotides, the CDR3 is TGTGCCAGCAGTTACACCCAGGGGTCCGGGGAGACCCAGTACTTC. Translated, it gives CASSYTQGSGETQYF.

This clone was recorded once. The gene calls are TRBV28 and TRBJ1-2, with 8 bases aligning to TRBD1. Germline V gene data show CDR1 as MDHEN and CDR2 as SYDVKM. The CDR3 covers 16 residues. The trim removed 4 bases at V and 3 bases at J, leaving 10 bases unmatched. CDR3 DNA: TGTGCCAGCAGTTCCACCTCCACGACAGGGGACTATGGCTACACCTTC. It yields the protein CASSSTSTTGDYGYTF.

This chain uses TRBV7-2 with TRBJ2-7, with TRBD1 as a possible D gene (5 bases). Trimming removed 1 base at V and 7 bases at J, with 11 bases between. This CDR3 contains 13 residues. The V gene's germline CDR1 is SGHTA and CDR2 FQGNSA. The CDR3 loop reads CASSLGTGWEQYF. The CDR3 region has the DNA TGTGCCAGCAGCTTAGGAACAGGATGGGAGCAGTACTTC.